The 30 T cell receptor beta chains in this list originate from one sample, sequenced in a study of T cell responses to AZD1222 COVID-19 vaccine. Generated by immunoSEQ multiplex PCR, the TCRdb table keeps only in-frame clones and is missing some. Of over 100,000 clones listed, around nine tenths are singletons. The sample in question was peripheral blood, obtained on day 0 of AZD1222 vaccination. The receptors shown here come from an adult in good health.

DNA for the CDR3: TGTGCCAGCAGTTTGGGTACCTCCACTGAAGCTTTCTTT. It translates to CASSLGTSTEAFF. The rearrangement uses TRBV12-3 or TRBV12-4 and TRBJ1-1; no definite D call. V lost 3 bases, J lost 4 bases, and 9 bases lay in between. The CDR3 runs to 13 residues.

V usage is TRBV11-2 and J usage is TRBJ2-2; 8 positions match TRBD2. Germline assignment: CDR1 SGHAT and CDR2 FQNNGV. J was trimmed by 12 bases and V by 5 bases; bases with no gene match: 23. The length of the CDR3 is 18 residues. This CDR3 reads CASSNKRIIAGRGEKLFF. CDR3 bases: TGTGCCAGCAGCAACAAGAGGATAATAGCGGGGCGAGGGGAAAAGCTGTTTTTT.

V and J are TRBV3-1 (or the pseudogene TRBV3-2) and TRBJ1-4; unclear D gene. Trimming left V 0 bases short and J 8 bases short, with 7 bases between. The CDR3 runs 13 residues. Germline assignment: CDR1 LGHDT and CDR2 YNNKEL (reference sequence). The CDR3 sequence: CASSQDQREKLFF. The CDR3, as DNA: TGTGCCAGCAGCCAAGATCAACGGGAAAAACTGTTTTTT.

This clone was counted a single time. The chain combines TRBV27 with TRBJ1-2, with 9 bases matching TRBD1. V trimming: 5 bases; J trimming: 5 bases; junction bases outside the gene matches: 3. Germline loops: CDR1 MNHEY, CDR2 SMNVEV (reference sequence). CDR3 length: 13 residues. DNA of the CDR3: TGTGCCAGCAGTCTAGACAGGGGGTATGGCTACACCTTC. It translates to CASSLDRGYGYTF.

The rearrangement uses TRBV9 and TRBJ2-1; TRBD1 aligns across 7 bases. Germline V gene data show CDR1 as SGDLS and CDR2 as YYNGEE. The CDR3 contains 16 residues. Losses at the gene ends were 1 base for V and 0 bases for J; bases not matched to a gene: 4. The CDR3 spells CASSVRGGASYNEQFF. The CDR3 bases are TGTGCCAGCAGCGTACGAGGGGGCGCCTCCTACAATGAGCAGTTCTTC. The complete variable domain, with remaining parts taken from reference TRBV9 and TRBJ2-1, reads DSGVTQTPKHLITATGQRVTLRCSPRSGDLSVYWYQQSLDQGLQFLIQYYNGEERAKGNILERFSAQQFPDLHSELNLSSLELGDSALYFCASSVRGGASYNEQFFGPGTRLTVL.

V usage is TRBV2 and J usage is TRBJ2-7; no firm D call. The V gene's germline CDR1 is SNHLY and CDR2 FYNNEI. Trimming pared 7 bases from V and 7 bases from J, leaving 20 bases between. The CDR3 spans 14 residues. This chain's CDR3 is CASIISSATAEQYF. CDR3 bases: TGTGCCAGCATTATTTCATCGGCTACGGCGGAGCAGTACTTC.

J is TRBJ1-5 and V is TRBV4-1, with D unclear. The CDR3 contains 13 residues. The germline V gene has CDR1 MGHRA and CDR2 YSYEKL. Trimming shortened V by 0 bases and J by 7 bases, and 7 bases separated the two germline ends. Here the CDR3 reads CASSQDLWQPQHF. The CDR3 coding sequence is TGCGCCAGCAGCCAAGATCTGTGGCAGCCCCAGCATTTT.

J is TRBJ1-1 and V is TRBV3-1 (or the pseudogene TRBV3-2); D unresolved. V lost 3 bases and J 1 base, leaving 12 bases between the germline ends. The CDR3 runs to 15 residues. The germline V gene has CDR1 LGHDT and CDR2 YNNKEL (reference sequence). CDR3 region: CASSHFLERNTEAFF. CDR3 DNA: TGTGCCAGCAGCCATTTCCTTGAGCGGAACACTGAAGCTTTCTTT.

The chain recombines TRBV7-2 with TRBJ1-2; D is possibly TRBD1 (6 bases). Trimming removed 5 bases from V and 2 bases from J, with 12 bases in between. Germline assignment: CDR1 SGHTA and CDR2 FQGNSA. This CDR3 region has 14 residues. CDR3 DNA sequence: TGTGCCAGCAGCCCGCGGACAGACAACTATGGCTACACCTTC. Encoded protein: CASSPRTDNYGYTF.

The V gene is TRBV27, the J gene TRBJ1-2; D gene uncertain. The germline V gene encodes CDR1 MNHEY and CDR2 SMNVEV (reference sequence). The CDR3 has 17 amino acids. V was cut by 2 bases and J by 3 bases, with 19 bases left in between. Here the CDR3 reads CASSLSLVAGIYYGYTF. For the CDR3, the DNA is TGTGCCAGCAGTTTAAGTCTGGTGGCCGGTATATACTATGGCTACACCTTC.

This chain uses TRBV2 with TRBJ1-4; TRBD1 matches at 8 bases. Trimming took 2 bases from V and 0 from J; bases not matched to a gene: 2. The CDR3 is 16 residues long. Germline loops: CDR1 SNHLY, CDR2 FYNNEI. CDR3 loop: CASSEQGASTNEKLFF. CDR3 sequence (DNA): TGTGCCAGCAGTGAACAGGGGGCTTCAACTAATGAAAAACTGTTTTTT.

The V call is TRBV6-5, the J call TRBJ1-6; D not resolved. CDR3 size: 13 residues. Germline values: CDR1 MNHEY, CDR2 SVGAGI. V was pared by 8 bases and J by 0 bases, with 5 bases between. In nucleotides, the CDR3 is TGTGCCAGCTCGAGCTCCTATAATTCACCCCTCCACTTT. It yields the protein CASSSSYNSPLHF.

The J gene is TRBJ2-1, the V gene TRBV5-1; 11 bases are a match to TRBD2. CDR3 length: 16 residues. The germline CDR1 and CDR2 sequences are SGHRS and YFSETQ. The junction had 10 bases not matched to a gene; V was cut back by 4 bases and J by 7 bases. This CDR3 reads CASSPGLAGGRNEQFF. The DNA for the CDR3 is TGCGCCAGCAGCCCAGGACTAGCGGGTGGTAGGAATGAGCAGTTCTTC.

The V call is TRBV6-5, the J call TRBJ1-3; D call uncertain. Germline CDR1 and CDR2: MNHEY and SVGAGI. The CDR3 consists of 12 residues. V gave up 2 bases and J gave up 4 bases, with 3 bases separating them. CDR3 sequence: CASSYNGNTIYF. The CDR3 nucleotides read TGTGCCAGCAGTTACAACGGAAACACCATATATTTT.

The chain recombines TRBV19 with TRBJ2-2; 10 nucleotides line up with TRBD1. Per germline, CDR1 LNHDA and CDR2 SQIVND (reference sequence). The J segment lost 7 bases and the V segment lost 6 bases, leaving 5 bases of the junction unmatched. The CDR3 is 14 residues long. CDR3 coding DNA: TGTGCCAGTAGAGGGACAGGGGAGGTCGGGGAGCTGTTTTTT. Protein sequence: CASRGTGEVGELFF.

This clone was seen a single time. The rearrangement uses TRBV19 and TRBJ1-4; no clear D. The CDR3 sequence is 15 residues long. V lost 3 bases to trimming and J lost 4 bases, with 12 bases between them. CDR1 is LNHDA, CDR2 SQIVND, per germline (reference sequence). CDR3 residues: CASSIGIDYNEKLFF. Here the CDR3 DNA reads TGTGCCAGTAGTATCGGTATAGACTATAATGAAAAACTGTTTTTT.

The genes are TRBV5-1 and TRBJ1-6, with D unresolved. Looked up from germline, CDR1 is SGHRS and CDR2 is YFSETQ. The ends were cut back, 4 bases at V and 5 bases at J, with 7 bases in the middle. This CDR3 comprises 13 residues. The CDR3 DNA follows: TGCGCCAGCAGCCCCTTGGATAATTCACCCCTCCACTTT. This encodes CASSPLDNSPLHF.

The chain has TRBV6-6 and TRBJ2-3, with TRBD2 identical over 13 bases. In germline, CDR1 is MNHNY, CDR2 SVGAGI (reference sequence). This CDR3 comprises 15 residues. J lost 5 bases, V lost 6 bases, and 5 bases had no gene match. CDR3 sequence (DNA): TGTGCCAGCAGCCCACTAGCGGGGGGGGAAGATACGCAGTATTTT. It encodes CASSPLAGGEDTQYF.

The rearrangement uses TRBV7-9 and TRBJ1-2; D is undetermined. There are 16 residues in the CDR3. Trimming pared 1 base from V and 4 bases from J, leaving 16 bases between. Germline V gene lookup returns CDR1 SEHNR and CDR2 FQNEAQ (reference sequence). CDR3: CASSLERRETRYGYTF. Here the CDR3 DNA reads TGTGCCAGCAGCTTAGAAAGGAGGGAGACGCGCTATGGCTACACCTTC.

The rearrangement links TRBV29-1 to TRBJ1-1; D unclear. The ends were cut back, 6 bases at V and 1 base at J, with 6 bases in the middle. Germline V gene lookup returns CDR1 SQVTM and CDR2 ANQGSEA. CDR3 length equals 11 residues. The DNA of the CDR3 is TGCAGCGTCGACACGAACACTGAAGCTTTCTTT. This sequence encodes CSVDTNTEAFF.

This clone was seen a handful of times. V gene TRBV5-1 combines with J gene TRBJ2-7; 8 bases are shared with TRBD2. Per germline, CDR1 SGHRS and CDR2 YFSETQ. The CDR3 sequence is 15 residues long. The V gene end was trimmed by 2 bases and the J gene end by 3 bases; junction bases not matched to a gene: 7. The CDR3 DNA sequence: TGCGCCAGCAGCTTAATAGCGGGGTCCTTCTACGAGCAGTACTTC. Translation: CASSLIAGSFYEQYF.

The chain has TRBV27 and TRBJ1-5; D unresolved. CDR3 length: 15 amino acids. Germline lookup yields CDR1 MNHEY and CDR2 SMNVEV (reference sequence). V lost 2 bases and J 0 bases, leaving 8 bases between the germline ends. The CDR3 coding sequence is TGTGCCAGCAGTTTAGAGGGTTTTAGCAATCAGCCCCAGCATTTT. It yields the protein CASSLEGFSNQPQHF.

The V call is TRBV20-1, the J call TRBJ2-7; 7 nucleotides line up with TRBD2. CDR3 length: 15 residues. In germline, CDR1 is DFQATT, CDR2 SNEGSKA (reference sequence). Trimming cost V 3 bases and J 1 base; bases outside gene matches: 9. The CDR3 coding sequence is TGCAGTGCTAGTGGCGCTAGCGGATCGTCCTACGAGCAGTACTTC. Its translation is CSASGASGSSYEQYF.

The chain recombines TRBV12-3 or TRBV12-4 with TRBJ2-3, with no clear D. V was shortened by 3 bases and J by 3 bases, with 7 bases between the two germline ends. This CDR3 spans 13 amino acids. The CDR3 region has the DNA TGTGCCAGCAGTTTTCCTACAACAGATACGCAGTATTTT. Protein sequence: CASSFPTTDTQYF.

This clone was seen once. The chain uses TRBV7-2 and TRBJ1-5; D is possibly TRBD1 (5 bases). Per germline, CDR1 SGHTA and CDR2 FQGNSA. Trimming stripped 2 bases from V and 7 bases from J, with 18 bases between. The CDR3 runs to 16 residues. The CDR3 is CASSLTQGGNGQPQHF. As DNA, the CDR3 is TGTGCCAGCAGCTTAACCCAGGGAGGTAATGGACAGCCCCAGCATTTT.

The J gene is TRBJ1-2, the V gene TRBV6-4; no firm D call. Trimming stripped 0 bases from V and 2 bases from J, with 7 bases between. Germline V CDR1 and CDR2: MRHNA, SNTAGT. This CDR3 is built from 14 residues. The CDR3 region has the DNA TGTGCCAGCAGTGACTCACCCCAGAACTATGGCTACACCTTC. Residues: CASSDSPQNYGYTF.

The chain links TRBV6-5 to TRBJ2-7; either TRBD1 or TRBD2 may supply D (6 bases each). The CDR3 is made up of 15 amino acids. Per the germline V gene, CDR1 is MNHEY and CDR2 is SVGAGI. Trimming cost V 0 bases and J 1 base, with 10 bases left between them. The CDR3 is CASSYSRGESYEQYF. The CDR3 region has the DNA TGTGCCAGCAGTTACTCGAGGGGGGAGTCCTACGAGCAGTACTTC.

The chain links TRBV5-1 to TRBJ1-2, with TRBD1 identical over 10 bases. CDR1 and CDR2 (germline): SGHRS, YFSETQ. This CDR3 region has 15 residues. The V and J ends lost 3 bases and 6 bases, in that order; junction bases with no gene match: 8. The CDR3 reads CASSSTRQGADGYTF. In DNA form, the CDR3 reads TGCGCCAGCAGCTCGACGCGACAGGGGGCGGATGGCTACACCTTC.

The chain is built from TRBV5-1 and TRBJ1-5; D uncertain. Between the trimmed V and J ends, which lost 4 bases and 0 bases, there was a span of 11 bases. Germline V gene lookup returns CDR1 SGHRS and CDR2 YFSETQ. There are 15 residues in the CDR3. The CDR3 here is CASSLGLDSNQPQHF. The CDR3 DNA follows: TGCGCCAGCAGCCTGGGGTTGGATAGCAATCAGCCCCAGCATTTT.

The chain carries TRBV10-2 and TRBJ2-3; TRBD2 matches 7 bases. The CDR3 extends over 14 amino acids. V shed 6 bases, J shed 2 bases, and the junction held 5 bases outside the gene matches. Germline V lookup: CDR1 WSHSY, CDR2 SAAADI. The CDR3 protein is CASRLGGVTDTQYF. The CDR3 nucleotides are TGCGCCAGCAGGCTGGGGGGGGTCACAGATACGCAGTATTTT.